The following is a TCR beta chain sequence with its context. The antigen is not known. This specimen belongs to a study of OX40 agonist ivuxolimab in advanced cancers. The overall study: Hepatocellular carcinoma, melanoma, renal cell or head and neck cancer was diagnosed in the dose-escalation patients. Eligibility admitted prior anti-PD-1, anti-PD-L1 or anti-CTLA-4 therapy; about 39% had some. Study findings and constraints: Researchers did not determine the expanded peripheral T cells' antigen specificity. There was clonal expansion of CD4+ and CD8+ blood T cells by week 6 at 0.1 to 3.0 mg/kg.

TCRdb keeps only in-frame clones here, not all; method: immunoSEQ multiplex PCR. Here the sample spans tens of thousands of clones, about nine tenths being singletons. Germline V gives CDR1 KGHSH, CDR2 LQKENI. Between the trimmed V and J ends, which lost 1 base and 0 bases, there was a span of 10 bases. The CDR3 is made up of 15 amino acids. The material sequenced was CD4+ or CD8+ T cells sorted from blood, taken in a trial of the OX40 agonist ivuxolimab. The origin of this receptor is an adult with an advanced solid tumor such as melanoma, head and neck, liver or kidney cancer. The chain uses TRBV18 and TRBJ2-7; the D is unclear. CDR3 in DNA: TGTGCCAGCTCACCACAAACGGCCAGCTCCTACGAGCAGTACTTC. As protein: CASSPQTASSYEQYF. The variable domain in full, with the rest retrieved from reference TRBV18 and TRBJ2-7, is NAGVMQNPRHLVRRRGQEARLRCSPMKGHSHVYWYRQLPEEGLKFMVYLQKENIIDESGMPKERFSAEFPKEGPSILRIQQVVRGDSAAYFCASSPQTASSYEQYFGPGTRLTVT.